A single sample gave rise to the 5 T cell receptor beta chains below, sequenced in a study of T cell repertoires in cytomegalovirus infection. One entry per CDR3 protein results from TCRdb running MiXCR on the reads. The table shows roughly 320,000 distinct CDR3 sequences, with 9.5% occurring only once. Sample: PBMCs. The receptors were gathered from a human donor in good health (CMV status not recorded). Some clones in this sample may be carry-over from other donors' samples.

V is TRBV7-9 and J is TRBJ2-7, with 10 bases aligning to TRBD1. This CDR3 comprises 16 residues. V shed 3 bases and J 5 bases; nucleotides not matched to a gene: 10. The germline V gene has CDR1 SEHNR and CDR2 FQNEAQ (reference sequence). The CDR3 here is CASSFGPGQGNDEQYF. As DNA, the CDR3 is TGTGCCAGCAGCTTCGGACCGGGACAGGGGAACGACGAGCAGTACTTC.

Details on this clonotype: A much larger clone differs by one base, so this may be a read error. The genes are TRBV11-2 and TRBJ2-1; 13 nucleotides line up with TRBD2. Germline-derived CDR1 and CDR2 are SGHAT and FQNNGV. This CDR3 has 16 amino acids. In DNA, the CDR3 is TGTGCCAACAGCTTGGGACTAGCGGGACGGTTGGGTGAGCAGTTCTTC. It is translated as CANSLGLAGRLGEQFF.

This clonotype has just a few counts. The rearrangement links TRBV3-1 to TRBJ1-6; possibly TRBD1 for D (6 bases). Germline CDR1 reads LGHDT; CDR2 reads YNNKEL (reference sequence). The CDR3 has 15 amino acids. V shed 1 base and J shed 7 bases, with 11 bases lying between them. The CDR3 loop is CASSQVDSRNSPLHF. The DNA of the CDR3 is TGTGCCAGCAGCCAAGTGGACAGTAGGAATTCACCCCTCCACTTT. Combining the CDR3 with reference TRBV3-1 and TRBJ1-6 gives the whole variable domain DTAVSQTPKYLVTQMGNDKSIKCEQNLGHDTMYWYKQDSKKFLKIMFSYNNKELIINETVPNRFSPKSPDKAHLNLHINSLELGDSAVYFCASSQVDSRNSPLHFGNGTRLTVT.

This clonotype was detected ten times or more. This chain connects TRBV4-3 to TRBJ1-1, with a possible D match to TRBD1 (6 bases). V was pared by 0 bases and J by 1 base, with 6 bases between. The CDR3 runs 14 residues. The germline gives CDR1 LGHNA, CDR2 YSLEER. CDR3 bases: TGCGCCAGCAGCCAAGAACAGGGGAACACTGAAGCTTTCTTT. Its translation: CASSQEQGNTEAFF.

This clonotype was counted many times. The rearrangement joins TRBV19 to TRBJ1-2; D perhaps matches TRBD1 (5 bases). Per germline, CDR1 LNHDA and CDR2 SQIVND (reference sequence). The CDR3 loop spans 14 amino acids. The V and J ends lost 3 bases and 0 bases respectively, with 8 bases between them. The CDR3 protein is CASSMRGANYGYTF. The CDR3 DNA is TGTGCCAGTAGTATGAGGGGTGCTAACTATGGCTACACCTTC.